These T cell receptor beta chains were read from a single sample in a study of long-term antiretroviral therapy in people with HIV. This table comes from immunoSEQ multiplex PCR, and its TCRdb copy is limited to in-frame clones, with some not included. The data show around 25,000 clones, 85% to 95% seen once. This sample comprised unsorted PBMCs, obtained around 5 years after starting antiretroviral therapy. The source of these receptors is a woman aged 50 to 65 with HIV. Each CDR3 is given with its conserved first and last residue. Each record gives: clone size, V gene, D gene, J gene, CDR3 DNA, CDR3 protein. D genes are given only for firm matches. Size is omitted from some rows. Given values are once, few, many or a class for expanded clones.

abundance: NA
v_gene: TRBV5-4
d_gene: TRBD1
j_gene: TRBJ1-1
CDR3nt: TGTGCCAGCAGCCCCGGACAGGGAGAGACTGAAGCTTTCTTT
CDR3aa: CASSPGQGETEAFF

abundance: NA
v_gene: TRBV7-2
d_gene: NA
j_gene: TRBJ2-2
CDR3nt: TGTGCCAGCAGCTTCGTCGCCGGCACCGGGGAGCTGTTTTTT
CDR3aa: CASSFVAGTGELFF

abundance: NA
v_gene: TRBV30
d_gene: NA
j_gene: TRBJ1-1
CDR3nt: TGTGCCTGGAGTGCCCCTGACAGACGGGACACTGAAGCTTTCTTT
CDR3aa: CAWSAPDRRDTEAFF

abundance: NA
v_gene: TRBV29-1
d_gene: NA
j_gene: TRBJ1-2
CDR3nt: TGCAGCGTTGATAGGGGCGATTCCTATGGCTACACCTTC
CDR3aa: CSVDRGDSYGYTF

abundance: few
v_gene: TRBV6-5
d_gene: NA
j_gene: TRBJ1-5
CDR3nt: TGTGCCAGCAGTTACTCGAACTCAGGACAACAGCCCCAGCATTTT
CDR3aa: CASSYSNSGQQPQHF

abundance: NA
v_gene: TRBV7-3
d_gene: NA
j_gene: TRBJ2-4
CDR3nt: TGTGCCAGCAGCCCATCAGGGCCGGCCAAAAACATTCAGTACTTC
CDR3aa: CASSPSGPAKNIQYF

abundance: NA
v_gene: TRBV18
d_gene: NA
j_gene: TRBJ2-6
CDR3nt: TGTGCCAGCTCACCTCCCATCGTCTCTGGGGCCAACGTCCTGACTTTC
CDR3aa: CASSPPIVSGANVLTF

abundance: NA
v_gene: TRBV13
d_gene: TRBD2
j_gene: TRBJ2-3
CDR3nt: TGTGCCAGCAGCGGAACCGGGACTAGCGGGAGGGGAGATACGCAGTATTTT
CDR3aa: CASSGTGTSGRGDTQYF

abundance: NA
v_gene: TRBV11-2
d_gene: NA
j_gene: TRBJ2-1
CDR3nt: TGTGCCAGCACCCCTAGGTACAATGAGCAGTTCTTC
CDR3aa: CASTPRYNEQFF

abundance: NA
v_gene: TRBV7-9
d_gene: TRBD1
j_gene: TRBJ2-1
CDR3nt: TGTGCCAGCAGACCTACAGGGGAGTCGTACAATGAGCAGTTCTTC
CDR3aa: CASRPTGESYNEQFF

abundance: NA
v_gene: TRBV2
d_gene: NA
j_gene: TRBJ2-6
CDR3nt: TGTGCCAGCAGTGTAAGGAAGGAGGGGGCCAACGTCCTGACTTTC
CDR3aa: CASSVRKEGANVLTF

abundance: NA
v_gene: TRBV7-2
d_gene: TRBD1
j_gene: TRBJ1-2
CDR3nt: TGTGCCAGCAGCTTCGTCGCAGGGGGCGCCCCGGGAGGCTACACCTTC
CDR3aa: CASSFVAGGAPGGYTF

abundance: NA
v_gene: TRBV28
d_gene: TRBD2
j_gene: TRBJ2-3
CDR3nt: TGTGCCAGCAGTTCTAGCGGGAGTTCGGTAGATACGCAGTATTTT
CDR3aa: CASSSSGSSVDTQYF

abundance: NA
v_gene: TRBV6-5
d_gene: TRBD2
j_gene: TRBJ2-7
CDR3nt: TGTGCCAGCAGTTTAGCGGGTTCAACCTACGAGCAGTACTTC
CDR3aa: CASSLAGSTYEQYF

abundance: NA
v_gene: TRBV7-6
d_gene: TRBD1
j_gene: TRBJ2-7
CDR3nt: TGTGCCAGCAGCTTATCCGGACAGGCGACCTACGAGCAGTACTTC
CDR3aa: CASSLSGQATYEQYF

abundance: NA
v_gene: TRBV6-1
d_gene: NA
j_gene: TRBJ2-7
CDR3nt: TGTGCCAGCAGTGATGAGGACATCGAAGGTAGCGAGCAGTACTTC
CDR3aa: CASSDEDIEGSEQYF

abundance: NA
v_gene: TRBV7-2
d_gene: NA
j_gene: TRBJ2-4
CDR3nt: TGTGCCAGCAGCTTAACAGGAGCGGCCAAAAACATTCAGTACTTC
CDR3aa: CASSLTGAAKNIQYF

abundance: NA
v_gene: TRBV18
d_gene: NA
j_gene: TRBJ2-6
CDR3nt: TGTGCCAGCTCCCGGATGGAATCTGGGGCCAACGTCCTGACTTTC
CDR3aa: CASSRMESGANVLTF

abundance: NA
v_gene: TRBV4-1
d_gene: TRBD2
j_gene: TRBJ2-4
CDR3nt: TGCGCCAGCAGCCAAGAAGCCTGGCCCGGGACTAGCGGGAGGGCCAAAAACATTCAGTACTTC
CDR3aa: CASSQEAWPGTSGRAKNIQYF

abundance: NA
v_gene: TRBV7-6
d_gene: NA
j_gene: TRBJ1-1
CDR3nt: TGTGCCAGCAGACCCATGAACACTGAAGCTTTCTTT
CDR3aa: CASRPMNTEAFF

abundance: once
v_gene: TRBV27
d_gene: NA
j_gene: TRBJ2-7
CDR3nt: TGTGCCAGCAGTGAACAGGGCTACGAGCAGTACTTC
CDR3aa: CASSEQGYEQYF

abundance: NA
v_gene: TRBV27
d_gene: NA
j_gene: TRBJ1-1
CDR3nt: TGTGCCAGCAGACTCCACGGGGGGAACACTGAAGCTTTCTTT
CDR3aa: CASRLHGGNTEAFF

abundance: NA
v_gene: TRBV5-1
d_gene: NA
j_gene: TRBJ1-3
CDR3nt: TGCGCCAGCACACAGGGAAACACCATATATTTT
CDR3aa: CASTQGNTIYF

abundance: NA
v_gene: TRBV29-1
d_gene: TRBD2
j_gene: TRBJ2-1
CDR3nt: TGCAGCGTTGATGGGACTAGCGGGAAAGCCTACAATGAGCAGTTCTTC
CDR3aa: CSVDGTSGKAYNEQFF